This is a list of T cell receptor beta chains from one sample in a study of cytomegalovirus exposure and HLA in healthy donors. TCRdb's table, derived via immunoSEQ multiplex PCR, lists solely in-frame clones and lacks some. This table holds about 140,000 clones, roughly 80% found once. The sequenced material came from PBMCs. These receptors originate from a man aged 35-49 years in good health and CMV-seropositive. CDR3s include the opening cysteine and the closing phenylalanine or tryptophan. The D gene is left open where the match is weak. Clone size is stated in some rows and not others, as once, few, many or a class when expanded.

TRBV6-5	11	NA	NA	TRBJ2-7	CASSQGHEQYF	TGTGCCAGCAGTCAGGGGCACGAGCAGTACTTC
TRBV5-5	14	NA	NA	TRBJ1-5	CASSLRSDARPQHF	TGTGCCAGCAGCTTACGATCCGATGCGCGACCCCAGCATTTT
TRBV5-1	17	TRBD1	once	TRBJ1-1	CASSLEGQGATNTEAFF	TGCGCCAGCAGCTTGGAAGGACAGGGGGCTACGAACACTGAAGCTTTCTTT
TRBV5-5	11	NA	few	TRBJ2-7	CASTQVHEQYF	TGTGCCAGCACACAGGTACACGAGCAGTACTTC
TRBV5-1	16	NA	NA	TRBJ2-7	CASTSGGGLSSYEQYF	TGCGCCAGCACGTCGGGGGGCGGGTTGAGCTCCTACGAGCAGTACTTC
TRBV10-3	14	NA	NA	TRBJ1-2	CAIKNTQGQNGYTF	TGTGCCATCAAGAATACGCAGGGTCAAAATGGCTACACCTTC
TRBV4-1	17	NA	NA	TRBJ1-1	CASSQERGISPNTEAFF	TGCGCCAGCAGCCAAGAAAGGGGCATCAGCCCGAACACTGAAGCTTTCTTT
TRBV15	17	TRBD2	NA	TRBJ2-1	CATSSLTSEPMGNEQFF	TGTGCCACCAGCAGCTTAACTAGCGAACCAATGGGTAATGAGCAGTTCTTC
TRBV7-8	18	TRBD2	NA	TRBJ2-7	CASSLVGGAGGPPYEQYF	TGTGCCAGCAGCTTAGTAGGTGGGGCGGGGGGACCTCCCTACGAGCAGTACTTC
TRBV19	14	TRBD1	NA	TRBJ1-6	CASSSDRAGSPLHF	TGTGCCAGTAGTAGCGACAGGGCTGGTTCACCCCTCCACTTT
TRBV7-3	12	NA	NA	TRBJ2-2	CASSHSAGELFF	TGTGCCAGCAGCCACTCGGCCGGGGAGCTGTTTTTT
TRBV6-4	17	TRBD2	NA	TRBJ2-3	CASSAARTSGGTDTQYF	TGTGCCAGCAGTGCCGCGCGGACTAGCGGGGGCACAGATACGCAGTATTTT
TRBV27	14	TRBD1	NA	TRBJ1-5	CASSFTGGNQPQHF	TGTGCCAGCAGTTTTACAGGGGGCAATCAGCCCCAGCATTTT
TRBV6-1	17	NA	NA	TRBJ2-6	CASSVFRGLSGANVLTF	TGTGCCAGCAGTGTTTTTAGGGGGTTGTCTGGGGCCAACGTCCTGACTTTC
TRBV7-2	13	NA	NA	TRBJ1-2	CASSLGRDYGYTF	TGTGCCAGCAGCTTAGGCAGGGACTATGGCTACACCTTC
TRBV5-1	15	TRBD2	NA	TRBJ2-3	CASSRISGSTDTQYF	TGCGCCAGCAGCCGAATTAGCGGGAGCACAGATACGCAGTATTTT
TRBV9	16	TRBD1	NA	TRBJ1-4	CASSASRTGINEKLFF	TGTGCCAGCAGCGCCTCCCGGACAGGGATTAATGAAAAACTGTTTTTT